The 20 T cell receptor beta chains listed next were all sequenced from one sample in a study of T cell clonality in common variable immunodeficiency. Measured with immunoSEQ multiplex PCR; TCRdb has only the in-frame clones, and not every one. This repertoire holds fewer than 75,000 clones, and none appear only once. The sample taken for sequencing was peripheral blood mononuclear cells. The receptors shown here come from a person aged 18 to 75 in good health.

This clone appeared many times. The CDR3 goes on 3 residues after the read ends, and that part is filled in from the germline J gene. The chain carries TRBV2 and TRBJ1-1, with D possibly TRBD1 on 6 matching bases. The CDR3 consists of 14 residues. V lost 5 bases to trimming and J lost 5 bases, with 15 bases between them. Germline V gene data show CDR1 as SNHLY and CDR2 as FYNNEI. The CDR3 sequence is CASSNRGRGTEAFF. The sequenced CDR3 bases are TGTGCCAGCAGTAACCGGGGGCGGGGGACTGAA.

This clone was seen many times. The CDR3 is CASSGTPTASSEQYF. The DNA read from the CDR3 is TGTGCCAGCAGCGGAACCCCCACTGCTAGCAGCGAG. V gene TRBV9 combines with J gene TRBJ2-7; D might be TRBD2 (5 bases). Read coverage stops 3 residues before the CDR3 terminus; the germline J gene supplies the remainder. V was trimmed by 3 bases and J by 6 bases, leaving 19 bases between them. Per the germline V gene, CDR1 is SGDLS and CDR2 is YYNGEE. The CDR3 is made up of 15 amino acids.

This clone was observed many times. The read terminates 3 residues ahead of where the CDR3 ends, so the germline J gene completes it. This chain links TRBV7-3 with TRBJ1-1; 7 positions match TRBD1. Germline V gives CDR1 SGHTA, CDR2 FQGTGA. The CDR3 consists of 13 residues. The V and J ends lost 5 bases and 4 bases, in that order; junction bases with no gene match: 4. The part of the CDR3 DNA that was read is TGTGCCAGCAGCCCCCAGGGGGGCACTGAA. As protein: CASSPQGGTE. The entire CDR3 protein is CASSPQGGTEAFF.

This clone has more than one count but fewer than ten. The read gets to within 3 residues of the CDR3 end, and the germline J gene fills in the rest. The chain uses TRBV27 and TRBJ2-5, with 9 bases matching TRBD1. V dropped 5 bases and J dropped 4; count of bases not matched to a gene: 8. The CDR3 runs to 15 residues. Germline V gives CDR1 MNHEY, CDR2 SMNVEV (reference sequence). The sequenced CDR3 bases are TGTGCCAGCAGTCCTGGGGACAGGGCACCAGAGACC. It encodes CASSPGDRAPET. The full CDR3 protein reads CASSPGDRAPETQYF.

Many counts were recorded for this clone. The read stops 3 residues short of the end of the CDR3; the missing end is completed from the germline J gene. The chain recombines TRBV30 with TRBJ1-6; no clear D. The CDR3 covers 11 residues. CDR1 GTSNPN and CDR2 SVGIG come from the germline V gene (reference sequence). With 3 bases removed from V and 7 bases from J, the gap between germline ends came to 4 bases. The CDR3: CAWSLNSPLHF. Partial CDR3 DNA: TGTGCCTGGAGCCTAAATTCACCC.

This clone was counted many times. With the read ending 3 residues before the CDR3 end, the germline J gene is used to fill in that end. The rearrangement uses TRBV18 and TRBJ2-7; 8 bases align to TRBD1. CDR3 size: 14 residues. Germline values: CDR1 KGHSH, CDR2 LQKENI. With 6 bases clipped from V and 6 bases from J, the junction kept 10 bases outside the gene matches. The CDR3 bases that were read are TGTGCCAGCTCCTTTATGGACAGGGAAGGCGAG. This sequence encodes CASSFMDREGE. In full, the CDR3 is CASSFMDREGEQYF.

The table lists this clone with many counts. The read gets to within 3 residues of the CDR3 end, and the germline J gene fills in the rest. J is TRBJ2-1 and V is TRBV3-1 (or the pseudogene TRBV3-2); no clear D. CDR1 is LGHDT, CDR2 YNNKEL, per germline (reference sequence). The V end was cut by 0 bases, the J end by 1 base, with 7 bases between. The CDR3 totals 15 residues. Incomplete CDR3 DNA: TGTGCCAGCAGCCAAGATTTCTCGTCCTACAATGAG. As protein: CASSQDFSSYNE. The entire CDR3 reads CASSQDFSSYNEQFF.

This clone was counted a few times. With the read ending 3 residues before the CDR3 end, the germline J gene is used to fill in that end. This chain links TRBV23-1 with TRBJ2-5; 8 positions match TRBD2. TRBV23-1 is an open reading frame, and its role is uncertain. The trim removed 4 bases at V and 0 bases at J, leaving 7 bases unmatched. The CDR3 is 16 amino acids. The sequenced CDR3 bases are TGCGCCAGCAGTCCCATCGGGGGGGGGTACCAAGAGACC. Translating it yields CASSPIGGGYQET. The full CDR3 sequence reads CASSPIGGGYQETQYF.

This clone was seen ten or more times. Coverage ceases 3 residues before the CDR3 finishes, and the germline J gene fills in the end. The genes are TRBV7-3 and TRBJ2-1, with 10 bases fitting TRBD2. The CDR3 sequence is 15 residues long. The germline gives CDR1 SGHTA, CDR2 FQGTGA. V shed 2 bases, J shed 4 bases, and the junction held 2 bases outside the gene matches. The CDR3 loop is CASSLLLAGYNEQFF. The sequenced CDR3 bases are TGTGCCAGCAGCTTACTACTAGCGGGGTACAATGAG.

This clone was counted ten times or more. The CDR3 spells CSAYQPAGQKETQYF. CDR3 bases read: TGCAGTGCTTACCAGCCAGCAGGGCAAAAAGAGACC. V is TRBV20-1 and J is TRBJ2-5, with D perhaps TRBD1 (5 bases). The read halts 3 residues ahead of the CDR3 end, with the missing end drawn from the germline J gene. Between the trimmed V and J ends, which lost 5 bases and 3 bases, there was a span of 19 bases. The CDR3 contains 15 residues. Germline CDR1 and CDR2: DFQATT and SNEGSKA (reference sequence).

This clone was counted at least ten times. Sequencing ends 3 residues short of the CDR3 end; the germline J gene provides the rest. The V call is TRBV13, the J call TRBJ2-2; D remains unclear. CDR1 is PRHDT and CDR2 is FYEKMQ in the germline V gene (reference sequence). V lost 0 bases, J lost 3 bases, and 8 bases lay in between. The CDR3 contains 15 residues. Partial CDR3 DNA: TGTGCCAGCAGCTTAGGACAGTTATACACCGGGGAG. Protein: CASSLGQLYTGE. The whole CDR3 protein is CASSLGQLYTGELFF.

This clone came up many times. The CDR3 end falls 3 residues outside the read, so it is completed with the germline J gene. The chain joins TRBV4-1 to TRBJ2-5; D is perhaps TRBD1 (6 bases). The CDR3 length is 15 residues. CDR1 and CDR2 from the germline V gene are MGHRA and YSYEKL. V was trimmed by 3 bases and J by 4 bases, leaving 15 bases between them. CDR3 amino acids: CASSHSTGPAETQYF. Partial CDR3 DNA: TGCGCCAGCAGCCACAGCACAGGGCCCGCAGAGACC.

Ten or more counts support this clone. The DNA ends 3 residues before the CDR3 does, and the rest of the CDR3 is filled in from the germline J gene. V and J are TRBV7-8 and TRBJ1-1; the match to TRBD1 covers 8 bases. V lost 4 bases and J lost 4; bases outside the gene matches: 14. CDR3 length: 17 amino acids. Germline CDR1 reads SGHVS; CDR2 reads FQNEAQ. The part of the CDR3 DNA that was read is TGTGCCAGCAGCTGGGGACAGGTCCCGGCCGAAGGCACTGAA. Translating gives CASSWGQVPAEGTE. In full, the CDR3 is CASSWGQVPAEGTEAFF.

At least ten counts were recorded for this clone. The read terminates 3 residues ahead of where the CDR3 ends, so the germline J gene completes it. The chain uses TRBV7-6 and TRBJ2-3; the match to TRBD1 covers 8 bases. V dropped 4 bases and J dropped 5; count of bases not matched to a gene: 11. CDR1 and CDR2 (germline): SGHVS, FNYEAQ. The CDR3 spans 16 residues. The CDR3 bases that were read are TGTGCCAGCAGCTCAACAATGGACAGGGTACTAGATACG. Translated, it gives CASSSTMDRVLDT. The entire CDR3 sequence reads CASSSTMDRVLDTQYF.

Ten or more counts support this clone. The read stops 3 residues short of the end of the CDR3; the missing end is completed from the germline J gene. The V and J genes are TRBV30 and TRBJ2-3; tentative D call: TRBD1 (6 bases). The CDR3 totals 13 residues. The V end was cut by 7 bases, the J end by 7 bases, with 18 bases between. Germline assignment: CDR1 GTSNPN and CDR2 SVGIG (reference sequence). This CDR3 reads CALMGAAQHTQYF. The part of the CDR3 DNA that was read is TGTGCCTTAATGGGGGCCGCACAACATACG.

This clone has at least ten counts. The read terminates 3 residues before the CDR3 end, so the remaining end is supplied by the germline J gene. This chain connects TRBV29-1 to TRBJ2-7; possibly TRBD1 for D (5 bases). Between the trimmed V and J ends, which lost 4 bases and 2 bases, there was a span of 9 bases. Germline CDR1 and CDR2: SQVTM and ANQGSEA. CDR3 length equals 12 residues. CDR3 DNA, as far as it was read: TGCAGCGTTGCCACAGGTACCTACGAG. Translated, it gives CSVATGTYE. The full CDR3 protein reads CSVATGTYEQYF.

Many counts were recorded for this clone. The read halts 3 residues ahead of the CDR3 end, with the missing end drawn from the germline J gene. The chain links TRBV6-2 or TRBV6-3 to TRBJ1-6; a weak D match, TRBD1 (6 bases). With 4 bases removed from V and 3 bases from J, the gap between germline ends came to 13 bases. The CDR3 loop spans 16 amino acids. Germline loops: CDR1 MNHEY, CDR2 SVGEGT. CDR3 sequence: CASSWRGQFYNSPLHF. Partial CDR3 DNA: TGTGCCAGCAGTTGGCGAGGACAGTTCTATAATTCACCC.

This clone was recorded at least ten times. The CDR3 is cut off 3 residues early in the read; its end comes from the germline J gene. The chain uses TRBV7-8 and TRBJ1-1; 7 nucleotides match TRBD1. The V gene's germline CDR1 is SGHVS and CDR2 FQNEAQ. The CDR3 is 12 amino acids. CDR3 DNA, as far as it was read: TGTGCCAGCCTCGTACAGGGGTATAAG. Protein: CASLVQGYK. The whole CDR3 protein reads CASLVQGYKAFF. The whole variable domain, filled in from reference TRBV7-8 and TRBJ1-1, reads GAGVSQSPRYKVAKRGQDVALRCDPISGHVSLFWYQQALGQGPEFLTYFQNEAQLDKSGLPSDRFFAERPEGSVSTLKIQRTQQEDSAVYLCASLVQGYKAFFGQGTRLTVV.

This clone showed up many times. The sequence runs out 3 residues before the end of the CDR3; the remainder is reconstructed from the germline J gene. The gene calls are TRBV30 and TRBJ1-5, with 8 nucleotides matching TRBD1. The CDR3 runs 13 residues. V was pared by 1 base and J by 6 bases, with 2 bases of the junction left unmatched. In germline, CDR1 is GTSNPN, CDR2 SVGIG (reference sequence). The part of the CDR3 DNA that was read is TGTGCCTGGAGTGCGACAGGGGTTCAGCCC. Translation gives CAWSATGVQP. The whole CDR3 protein is CAWSATGVQPQHF.

The table lists this clone with many counts. The read is 3 residues too short to cover the CDR3 end, so that end is filled in from the germline J gene. The gene calls are TRBV7-8 and TRBJ1-6; D gene uncertain. Trimming removed 1 base from V and 10 bases from J, with 14 bases in between. The CDR3 extends over 15 amino acids. Germline V lookup: CDR1 SGHVS, CDR2 FQNEAQ. The CDR3 DNA, read in part, is TGTGCCAGCAGCTTAGGGGCCCGCCGGATGTCACCC. Protein: CASSLGARRMSP. The complete CDR3 sequence is CASSLGARRMSPLHF.